A single sample gave rise to the 17 T cell receptor beta chains below, sequenced in a study of siplizumab effects on memory and regulatory T cells. The repertoire was sequenced with immunoSEQ multiplex PCR; TCRdb's copy has only in-frame clones and lacks some. The repertoire includes fewer than 120,000 clones, roughly 89% of them detected once, and approximately 1.2% sits in the top ten. The sequenced sample consisted of CD4+ T cells sorted from blood. Source of these receptors: a human donor in good health.

The chain recombines TRBV6-5 with TRBJ2-7, with TRBD1 as a possible D gene (5 bases). The V gene lost 2 bases and the J gene lost 7 bases, with 6 bases spanning the gap. Germline V CDR1 and CDR2: MNHEY, SVGAGI. The CDR3 has 11 amino acids. CDR3 DNA: TGTGCCAGCAGTTACGCAGGGGAGCAGTACTTC. Translation: CASSYAGEQYF.

The V gene is TRBV18, the J gene TRBJ2-1; D possibly matches TRBD1 or TRBD2 (5 bases each). Trimming took 3 bases from V and 8 from J, leaving 20 bases between them. CDR3 length equals 16 residues. Germline V gene lookup returns CDR1 KGHSH and CDR2 LQKENI. The CDR3 DNA follows: TGTGCCAGCTCACCCCGGCAAAGGACGGGGACGGATGAGCAGTTCTTC. Translated, it gives CASSPRQRTGTDEQFF.

The rearrangement uses TRBV5-4 and TRBJ2-3; D is unresolved. Trimming shortened V by 2 bases and J by 3 bases, and 13 bases separated the two germline ends. Per germline, CDR1 SGHNT and CDR2 YYREEE (reference sequence). CDR3 size: 15 residues. The CDR3 DNA is TGTGCCAGCAGCTTCAGCACAGCGCCGACAGATACGCAGTATTTT. It codes for CASSFSTAPTDTQYF. Variable domain in full (rest from reference TRBV5-4 and TRBJ2-3): ETGVTQSPTHLIKTRGQQVTLRCSSQSGHNTVSWYQQALGQGPQFIFQYYREEENGRGNFPPRFSGLQFPNYSSELNVNALELDDSALYLCASSFSTAPTDTQYFGPGTRLTVL.

The chain uses TRBV7-9 and TRBJ1-1, with D possibly matching TRBD1 (5 bases). The CDR3 runs to 14 residues. Trimming removed 2 bases at V and 1 base at J, with 8 bases between. Germline values: CDR1 SEHNR, CDR2 FQNEAQ (reference sequence). The CDR3 loop reads CASSLKGTNTEAFF. The CDR3 DNA reads TGTGCCAGCAGCTTAAAGGGGACGAACACTGAAGCTTTCTTT.

This sequence joins TRBV18 and TRBJ2-1, with 7 bases that match TRBD1. Trimming cost V 3 bases and J 8 bases; bases outside gene matches: 4. Germline V lookup: CDR1 KGHSH, CDR2 LQKENI. The CDR3 contains 13 residues. In nucleotides, the CDR3 is TGTGCCAGCTCACCTTTTGACAGGGATGAGCAGTTCTTC. Its translation is CASSPFDRDEQFF.

This clone came up once. V gene TRBV15 combines with J gene TRBJ2-7; D assignment may be TRBD1 or TRBD2 (5 bases each). Germline CDR1 reads LNHNV; CDR2 reads YYDKDF (reference sequence). The ends were cut back, 4 bases at V and 2 bases at J, with 12 bases in the middle. The CDR3 sequence is 14 residues long. The CDR3 DNA is TGTGCCACCAGCATGGGACGGCCAGCCTACGAGCAGTACTTC. Translated: CATSMGRPAYEQYF. Filled out from reference TRBV15 and TRBJ2-7, the complete variable domain reads DAMVIQNPRYQVTQFGKPVTLSCSQTLNHNVMYWYQQKSSQAPKLLFHYYDKDFNNEADTPDNFQSRRPNTSFCFLDIRSPGLGDTAMYLCATSMGRPAYEQYFGPGTRLTVT.

The V gene is TRBV6-5, the J gene TRBJ1-6; TRBD1 might be the D (6 bases). CDR1 is MNHEY and CDR2 is SVGAGI in the germline V gene. Trimming cost V 2 bases and J 5 bases, with 10 bases left between them. This CDR3 comprises 15 residues. CDR3 sequence (DNA): TGTGCCAGCAGTTACGAGGGGGTCAATAATTCACCCCTCCACTTT. Encoded protein: CASSYEGVNNSPLHF.

V and J are TRBV6-5 and TRBJ2-7; D may correspond to TRBD1 or TRBD2 (5 bases each). This CDR3 is 12 amino acids long. In germline, CDR1 is MNHEY, CDR2 SVGAGI. V lost 4 bases and J 4 bases, leaving 8 bases between the germline ends. CDR3 region: CASSLGEYEQYF. The CDR3 DNA is TGTGCCAGCAGTTTGGGGGAATACGAGCAGTACTTC.

This rearrangement joins TRBV5-6 to TRBJ2-1; unclear D gene. This CDR3 is 15 amino acids long. Germline V lookup: CDR1 SGHDT, CDR2 YYEEEE. Trimming took off 4 bases at V and 0 bases at J, with 11 bases between the two ends. The CDR3 sequence is CASSPDPDSYNEQFF. The DNA for the CDR3 is TGTGCCAGCAGCCCTGACCCGGACTCCTACAATGAGCAGTTCTTC. Together with reference TRBV5-6 and TRBJ2-1, the CDR3 gives the full variable domain: DAGVTQSPTHLIKTRGQQVTLRCSPKSGHDTVSWYQQALGQGPQFIFQYYEEEERQRGNFPDRFSGHQFPNYSSELNVNALLLGDSALYLCASSPDPDSYNEQFFGPGTRLTVL.

The V gene is TRBV5-1, the J gene TRBJ2-2; 9 positions match TRBD2. Losses at the gene ends were 4 bases for V and 4 bases for J; bases not matched to a gene: 5. This CDR3 is built from 15 residues. The V gene's germline CDR1 is SGHRS and CDR2 YFSETQ. CDR3 loop: CASSGSGGRTGELFF. CDR3 sequence (DNA): TGCGCCAGCAGCGGCAGCGGGGGGCGCACCGGGGAGCTGTTTTTT.

The chain is built from TRBV14 and TRBJ2-4; D is tentatively TRBD1 or TRBD2 (5 bases each). Germline CDR1 is SGHDN and CDR2 is FVKESK. V was cut by 4 bases and J by 7 bases, with 11 bases left in between. The CDR3 is 13 residues long. Here the CDR3 reads CASSPGARNIQYF. CDR3 in DNA: TGTGCCAGCAGCCCCGGGGCCCGGAACATTCAGTACTTC.

V gene TRBV5-1 combines with J gene TRBJ1-2; maybe TRBD1 (5 bases). The CDR3 runs 14 residues. Trimming took 7 bases from V and 4 from J, leaving 17 bases between them. Germline CDR1 reads SGHRS; CDR2 reads YFSETQ. Here the CDR3 DNA reads TGCGCCAGCCGCCCCCAGGGTGGCATCTATGGCTACACCTTC. Translated: CASRPQGGIYGYTF. Complete variable domain (other parts from reference TRBV5-1 and TRBJ1-2): KAGVTQTPRYLIKTRGQQVTLSCSPISGHRSVSWYQQTPGQGLQFLFEYFSETQRNKGNFPGRFSGRQFSNSRSEMNVSTLELGDSALYLCASRPQGGIYGYTFGSGTRLTVV.

This chain joins TRBV30 and TRBJ2-4, with 7 bases that match TRBD2. Germline values: CDR1 GTSNPN, CDR2 SVGIG (reference sequence). Losses at the gene ends were 4 bases for V and 2 bases for J; bases not matched to a gene: 2. The CDR3 totals 13 residues. The CDR3 DNA reads as TGTGCCTGGACTAGCGGCCCCAAAAACATTCAGTACTTC. It translates to CAWTSGPKNIQYF.

This clone was seen just once. The CDR3, as DNA: TGTGCCAGCAGCCAAGAGGGGACTTTTGCAACTAATGAAAAACTGTTTTTT. Translating it yields CASSQEGTFATNEKLFF. This rearrangement joins TRBV4-2 to TRBJ1-4, with D possibly being TRBD1 (5 bases). Deletions cut 0 bases from V and 0 bases from J, with 11 bases between. CDR1 is LGHNA, CDR2 YNFKEQ, per germline. The CDR3 has 17 amino acids.

The chain recombines TRBV7-7 with TRBJ2-5; possible D gene TRBD1, 5 bases. Per the germline V gene, CDR1 is SSHAT and CDR2 is FNYEAQ (reference sequence). This CDR3 comprises 14 residues. V lost 2 bases and J lost 5, with 12 bases in between. The CDR3 bases are TGTGCCAGCAGCTTATCCCCAGGGTTTGAGACCCAGTACTTC. As protein: CASSLSPGFETQYF.

The V gene is TRBV11-3, the J gene TRBJ2-3; D is tentatively TRBD1 or TRBD2 (5 bases each). This CDR3 has 18 residues. Trimming removed 3 bases at V and 0 bases at J, with 19 bases between. Germline V gene lookup returns CDR1 SGHNT and CDR2 YENEEA. This CDR3 reads CASSLGDFEGSSTDTQYF. Here the CDR3 DNA reads TGTGCCAGCAGCTTGGGCGACTTTGAGGGGTCTAGCACAGATACGCAGTATTTT.

The count of this clone is one. V and J are TRBV6-1 and TRBJ1-3; D perhaps matches TRBD1 (6 bases). The germline V gene has CDR1 MNHNS and CDR2 SASEGT. The CDR3 consists of 14 residues. The ends were cut back, 8 bases at V and 3 bases at J, with 14 bases in the middle. The CDR3 spells CASRRGADGNTIYF. The CDR3 DNA sequence: TGTGCCAGCCGGAGGGGGGCAGATGGAAACACCATATATTTT.